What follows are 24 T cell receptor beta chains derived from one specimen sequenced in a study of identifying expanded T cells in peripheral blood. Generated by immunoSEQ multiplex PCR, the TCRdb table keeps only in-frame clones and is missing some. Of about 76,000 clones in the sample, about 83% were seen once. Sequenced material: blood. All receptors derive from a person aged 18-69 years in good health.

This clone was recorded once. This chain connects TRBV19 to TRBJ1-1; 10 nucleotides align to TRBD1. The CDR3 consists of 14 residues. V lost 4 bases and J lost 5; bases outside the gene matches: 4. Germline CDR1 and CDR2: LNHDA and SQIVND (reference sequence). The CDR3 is CASSTGTGATEAFF. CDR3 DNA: TGTGCCAGTAGTACCGGGACAGGGGCGACTGAAGCTTTCTTT.

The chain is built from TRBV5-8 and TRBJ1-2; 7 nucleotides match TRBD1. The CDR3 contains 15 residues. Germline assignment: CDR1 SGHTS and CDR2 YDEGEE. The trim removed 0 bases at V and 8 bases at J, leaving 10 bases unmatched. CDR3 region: CASSLGIGTGAGYTF. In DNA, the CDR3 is TGTGCCAGCAGCTTGGGCATAGGAACAGGGGCCGGCTACACCTTC.

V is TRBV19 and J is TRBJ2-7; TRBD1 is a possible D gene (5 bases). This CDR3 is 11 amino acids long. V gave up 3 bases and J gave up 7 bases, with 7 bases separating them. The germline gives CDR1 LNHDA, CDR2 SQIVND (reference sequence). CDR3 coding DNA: TGTGCCAGTAGTATTGGGGCTGAGCAGTACTTC. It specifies CASSIGAEQYF.

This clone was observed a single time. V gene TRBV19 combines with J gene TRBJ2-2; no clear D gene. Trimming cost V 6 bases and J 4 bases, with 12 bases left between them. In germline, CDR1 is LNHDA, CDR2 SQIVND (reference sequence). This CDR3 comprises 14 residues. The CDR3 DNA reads TGTGCCAGTAGCCCCCTCGGAGCCACCGGGGAGCTGTTTTTT. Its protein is CASSPLGATGELFF. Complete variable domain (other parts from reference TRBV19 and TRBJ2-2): DGGITQSPKYLFRKEGQNVTLSCEQNLNHDAMYWYRQDPGQGLRLIYYSQIVNDFQKGDIAEGYSVSREKKESFPLTVTSAQKNPTAFYLCASSPLGATGELFFGEGSRLTVL.

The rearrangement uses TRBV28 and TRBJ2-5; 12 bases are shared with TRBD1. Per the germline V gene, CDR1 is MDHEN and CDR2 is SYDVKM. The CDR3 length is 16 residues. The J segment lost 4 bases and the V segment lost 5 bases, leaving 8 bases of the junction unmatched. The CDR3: CASSGTGGAQPETQYF. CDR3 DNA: TGTGCCAGCAGTGGGACAGGGGGCGCTCAGCCAGAGACCCAGTACTTC.

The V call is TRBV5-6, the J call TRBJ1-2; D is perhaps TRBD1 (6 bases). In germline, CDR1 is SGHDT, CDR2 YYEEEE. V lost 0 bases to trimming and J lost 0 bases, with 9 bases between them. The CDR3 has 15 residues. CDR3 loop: CASSLGTATNYGYTF. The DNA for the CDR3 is TGTGCCAGCAGCTTGGGGACAGCTACTAACTATGGCTACACCTTC.

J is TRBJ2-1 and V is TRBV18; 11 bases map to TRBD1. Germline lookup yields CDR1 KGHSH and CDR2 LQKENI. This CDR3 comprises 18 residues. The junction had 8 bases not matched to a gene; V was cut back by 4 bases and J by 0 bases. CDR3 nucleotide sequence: TGTGCCAGCTCACTAAAGGGACAGGGGGGTACCTCCTACAATGAGCAGTTCTTC. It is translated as CASSLKGQGGTSYNEQFF.

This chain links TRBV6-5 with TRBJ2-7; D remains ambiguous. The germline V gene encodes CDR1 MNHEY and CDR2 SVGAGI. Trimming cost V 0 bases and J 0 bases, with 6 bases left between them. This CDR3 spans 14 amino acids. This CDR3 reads CASSYSPVSYEQYF. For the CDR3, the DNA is TGTGCCAGCAGTTACTCGCCCGTCTCCTACGAGCAGTACTTC.

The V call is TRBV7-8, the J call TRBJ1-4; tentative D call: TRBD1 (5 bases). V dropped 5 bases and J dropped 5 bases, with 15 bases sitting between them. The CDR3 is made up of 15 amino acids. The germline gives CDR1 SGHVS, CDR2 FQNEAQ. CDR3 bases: TGTGCCAGCAGCCAAGCATCGGGGCCCAATGAAAAACTGTTTTTT. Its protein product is CASSQASGPNEKLFF. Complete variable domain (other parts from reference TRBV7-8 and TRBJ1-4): GAGVSQSPRYKVAKRGQDVALRCDPISGHVSLFWYQQALGQGPEFLTYFQNEAQLDKSGLPSDRFFAERPEGSVSTLKIQRTQQEDSAVYLCASSQASGPNEKLFFGSGTQLSVL.

The CDR3 DNA reads as TGCGCCAGCAGCTTAGGCAGGGACTACGAGCAGTACTTC. Its translation: CASSLGRDYEQYF. This chain links TRBV5-1 with TRBJ2-7; D might be TRBD1 (5 bases). Germline V lookup: CDR1 SGHRS, CDR2 YFSETQ. Trimming took 2 bases from V and 3 from J, leaving 9 bases between them. This CDR3 is 13 amino acids long.

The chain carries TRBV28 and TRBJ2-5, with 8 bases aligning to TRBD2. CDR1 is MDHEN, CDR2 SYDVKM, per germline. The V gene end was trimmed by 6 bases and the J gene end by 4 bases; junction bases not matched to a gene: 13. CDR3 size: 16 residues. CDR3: CASRPPAGAGIETQYF. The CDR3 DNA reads TGTGCCAGCAGACCTCCAGCGGGAGCGGGTATAGAGACCCAGTACTTC.

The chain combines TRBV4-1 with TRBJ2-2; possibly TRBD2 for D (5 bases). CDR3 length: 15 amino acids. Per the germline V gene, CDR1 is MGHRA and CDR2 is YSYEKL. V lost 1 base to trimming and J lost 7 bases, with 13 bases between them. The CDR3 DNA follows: TGCGCCAGCAGCCAAGTAATAGCCGGGGTCGGGGAGCTGTTTTTT. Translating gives CASSQVIAGVGELFF.

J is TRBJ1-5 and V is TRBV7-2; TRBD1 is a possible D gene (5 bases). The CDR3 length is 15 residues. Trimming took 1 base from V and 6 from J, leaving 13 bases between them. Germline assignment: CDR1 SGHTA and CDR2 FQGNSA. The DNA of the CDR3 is TGTGCCAGCAGCTTAGGGTCCGCAGGGCCTCAGCCCCAGCATTTT. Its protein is CASSLGSAGPQPQHF.

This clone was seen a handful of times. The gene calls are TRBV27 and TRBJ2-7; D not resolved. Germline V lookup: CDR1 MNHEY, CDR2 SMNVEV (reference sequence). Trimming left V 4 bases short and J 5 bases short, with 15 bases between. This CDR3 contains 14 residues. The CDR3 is CASSSPSLTNEQYF. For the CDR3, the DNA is TGTGCCAGCAGTTCGCCGTCCCTCACAAACGAGCAGTACTTC.

CDR3 sequence (DNA): TGTGCCAGTAGTATGTTGGCGACAAGGGAGGTAGATACGCAGTATTTT. Its protein product is CASSMLATREVDTQYF. This chain connects TRBV19 to TRBJ2-3, with D maybe TRBD2 (6 bases). CDR1 is LNHDA and CDR2 is SQIVND in the germline V gene (reference sequence). The ends were cut back, 3 bases at V and 5 bases at J, with 18 bases in the middle. This CDR3 region has 16 residues.

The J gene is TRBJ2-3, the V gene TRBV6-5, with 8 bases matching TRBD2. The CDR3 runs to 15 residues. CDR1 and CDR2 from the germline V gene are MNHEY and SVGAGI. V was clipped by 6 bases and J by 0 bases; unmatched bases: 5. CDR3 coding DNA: TGTGCCAGCAGCCGAGGGACTAGTAGCACAGATACGCAGTATTTT. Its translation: CASSRGTSSTDTQYF.

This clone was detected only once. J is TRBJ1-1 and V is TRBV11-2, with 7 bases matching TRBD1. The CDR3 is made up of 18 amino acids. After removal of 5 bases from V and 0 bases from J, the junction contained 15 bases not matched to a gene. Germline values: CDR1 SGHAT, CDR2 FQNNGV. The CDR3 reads CASSLRSPGQRLNTEAFF. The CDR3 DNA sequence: TGTGCCAGCAGCCTTCGGTCTCCGGGACAGAGATTGAACACTGAAGCTTTCTTT.

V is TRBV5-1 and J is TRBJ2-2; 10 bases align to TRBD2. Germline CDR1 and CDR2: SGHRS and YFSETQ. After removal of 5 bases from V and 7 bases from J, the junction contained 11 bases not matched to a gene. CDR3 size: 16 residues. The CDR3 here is CASRRSLAGYDGELFF. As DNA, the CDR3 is TGCGCCAGCAGACGGTCACTAGCGGGGTATGACGGGGAGCTGTTTTTT.

The CDR3 reads CSVEVGTPYYEQYF. In DNA, the CDR3 is TGCAGCGTTGAGGTCGGGACACCTTATTACGAGCAGTACTTC. J is TRBJ2-7 and V is TRBV29-1, with a weak D call TRBD1 (6 bases). Germline CDR1 and CDR2: SQVTM and ANQGSEA. CDR3 length: 14 residues. V was clipped by 3 bases and J by 4 bases, with 16 bases between them.

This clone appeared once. CDR3 coding DNA: TGTGCCAGCAGCTCCAAGCGGGGAGGGACCTGGGAGCAGTTCTTC. Amino acids: CASSSKRGGTWEQFF. This chain uses TRBV7-8 with TRBJ2-1; 7 positions agree with TRBD2. The germline V gene has CDR1 SGHVS and CDR2 FQNEAQ. Trimming at V came to 4 bases and at J to 10 bases, leaving 13 bases not matched to a gene. The CDR3 length is 15 residues.

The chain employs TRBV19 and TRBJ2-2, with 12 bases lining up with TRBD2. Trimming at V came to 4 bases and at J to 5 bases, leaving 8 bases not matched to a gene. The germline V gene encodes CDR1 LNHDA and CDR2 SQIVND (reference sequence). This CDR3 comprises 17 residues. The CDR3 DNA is TGTGCCAGTAGTAGGACTAGCGGGGCCACCGGAACCGGGGAGCTGTTTTTT. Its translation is CASSRTSGATGTGELFF.

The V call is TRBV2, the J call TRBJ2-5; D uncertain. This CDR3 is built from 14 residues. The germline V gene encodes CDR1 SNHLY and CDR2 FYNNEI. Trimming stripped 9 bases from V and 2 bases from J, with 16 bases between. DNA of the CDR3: TGTGCCAGTTCCGTTCGGACGACACAAGAGACCCAGTACTTC. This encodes CASSVRTTQETQYF.

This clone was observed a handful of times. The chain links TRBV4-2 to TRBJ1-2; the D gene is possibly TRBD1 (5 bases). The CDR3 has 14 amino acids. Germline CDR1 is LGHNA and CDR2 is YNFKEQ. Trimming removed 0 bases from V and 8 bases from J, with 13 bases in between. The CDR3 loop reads CASSQDAGVEGYTF. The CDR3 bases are TGTGCCAGCAGCCAAGATGCGGGGGTTGAAGGCTACACCTTC.

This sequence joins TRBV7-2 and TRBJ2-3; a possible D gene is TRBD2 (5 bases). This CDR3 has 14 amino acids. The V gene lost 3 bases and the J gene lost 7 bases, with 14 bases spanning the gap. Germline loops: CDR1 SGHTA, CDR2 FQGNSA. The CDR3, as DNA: TGTGCCAGCAGCTTGGGAATTTTAGCGTATACGCAGTATTTT. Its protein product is CASSLGILAYTQYF. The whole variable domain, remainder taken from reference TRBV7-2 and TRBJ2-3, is GAGVSQSPSNKVTEKGKDVELRCDPISGHTALYWYRQSLGQGLEFLIYFQGNSAPDKSGLPSDRFSAERTGGSVSTLTIQRTQQEDSAVYLCASSLGILAYTQYFGPGTRLTVL.